This T cell receptor (beta chain) derives from a study of T cell repertoires in cytomegalovirus infection. Study as a whole: Indicated by public TCR beta signatures were CMV infection and matching HLA type.

At least ten counts were recorded for this clonotype. A single record per CDR3 protein comes from TCRdb applying MiXCR to the reads. Of 250,000 to 300,000 distinct CDR3 sequences in the sample, roughly an eighth were seen once. The sequence was obtained from a human donor in good health (CMV status not recorded). Some clones in this sample may be carry-over from other donors' samples. Sequenced: PBMCs.

This chain's CDR3 is CASSSGGGVNTGELFF. CDR3 coding DNA: TGCGCCAGCAGCTCCGGTGGGGGGGTGAACACCGGGGAGCTGTTTTTT. The chain employs TRBV5-1 and TRBJ2-2, with 7 bases that match TRBD2. Germline-derived CDR1 and CDR2 are SGHRS and YFSETQ. After removal of 3 bases from V and 1 base from J, the junction contained 6 bases not matched to a gene. The CDR3 has 16 amino acids.